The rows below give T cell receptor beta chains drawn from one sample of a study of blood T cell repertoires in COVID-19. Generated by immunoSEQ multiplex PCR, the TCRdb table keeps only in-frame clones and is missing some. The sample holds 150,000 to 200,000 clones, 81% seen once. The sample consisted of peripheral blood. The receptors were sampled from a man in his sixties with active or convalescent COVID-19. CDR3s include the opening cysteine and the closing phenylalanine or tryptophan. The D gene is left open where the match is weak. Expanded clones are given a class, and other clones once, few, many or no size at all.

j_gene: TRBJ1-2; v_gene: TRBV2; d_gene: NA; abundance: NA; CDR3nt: TGTGCCAGCAAACTCCCGGGGGGGGCGGAGGGCTACACCTTC; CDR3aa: CASKLPGGAEGYTF
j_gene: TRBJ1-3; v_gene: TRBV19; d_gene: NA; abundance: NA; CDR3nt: TGTGCCACCGACAACTCTGGAAACACCATATATTTT; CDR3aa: CATDNSGNTIYF
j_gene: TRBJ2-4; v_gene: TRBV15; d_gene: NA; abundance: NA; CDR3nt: TGTGCCACCAGCGCGGGCCGGGCGGAAAACATTCAGTACTTC; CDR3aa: CATSAGRAENIQYF
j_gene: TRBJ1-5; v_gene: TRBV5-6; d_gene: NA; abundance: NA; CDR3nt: TGTGCCAGCAGCCGACAGGAAGGTCAGCCCCAGCATTTT; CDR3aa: CASSRQEGQPQHF
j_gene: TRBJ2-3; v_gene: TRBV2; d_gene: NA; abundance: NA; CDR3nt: TGTGCCAGCAGTGACGAGGTAATCGGTGGCACAGATACGCAGTATTTT; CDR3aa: CASSDEVIGGTDTQYF
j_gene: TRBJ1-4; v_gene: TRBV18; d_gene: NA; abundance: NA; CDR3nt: TGTGCCAGCTCACCCAGGGGTGCTAATGAAAAACTGTTTTTT; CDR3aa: CASSPRGANEKLFF
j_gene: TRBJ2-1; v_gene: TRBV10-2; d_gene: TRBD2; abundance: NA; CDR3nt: TGCGCCAGCAGTGAACCTAGCGGGGGATACAATGAGCAGTTCTTC; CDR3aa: CASSEPSGGYNEQFF
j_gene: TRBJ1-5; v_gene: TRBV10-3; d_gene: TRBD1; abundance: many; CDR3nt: TGTGCCATCAGAAAAGGGACAGGCAATCAGCCCCAGCATTTT; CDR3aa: CAIRKGTGNQPQHF
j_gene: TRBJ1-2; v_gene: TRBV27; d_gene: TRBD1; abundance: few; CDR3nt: TGTGCCAGCAGTTCCACGGGACAGAGTGTCTATGGCTACACCTTC; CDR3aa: CASSSTGQSVYGYTF
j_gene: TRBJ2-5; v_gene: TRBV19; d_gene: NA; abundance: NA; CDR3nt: TGTGCCAGTAGTGCCAGACAGCGTGTCGGGGAGACCCAGTACTTC; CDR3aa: CASSARQRVGETQYF
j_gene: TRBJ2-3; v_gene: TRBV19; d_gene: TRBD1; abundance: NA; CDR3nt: TGTGCCAGTAGTCCCTACAGGGGGCGAGATACGCAGTATTTT; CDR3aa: CASSPYRGRDTQYF
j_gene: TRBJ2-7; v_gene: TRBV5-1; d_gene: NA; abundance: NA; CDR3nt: TGCGCGAAGGAGGGGTTGAGAAGCTCCTACGAGCAGTACTTC; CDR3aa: CAKEGLRSSYEQYF
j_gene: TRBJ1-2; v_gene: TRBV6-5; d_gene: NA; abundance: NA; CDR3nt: TGTGCCAGCAGGGCGTCGTGGAGTCGGGACTATGGCTACACCTTC; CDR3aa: CASRASWSRDYGYTF
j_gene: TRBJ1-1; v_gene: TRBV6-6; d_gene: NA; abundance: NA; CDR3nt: TGTGCCAGCAGTGACAGACAGGCGAACACTGAAGCTTTCTTT; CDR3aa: CASSDRQANTEAFF
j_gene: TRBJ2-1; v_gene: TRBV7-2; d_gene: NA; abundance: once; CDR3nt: TGTGCCAGCAGCTTAGGTTCGGGGGTGAGGGTGTTCTTC; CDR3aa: CASSLGSGVRVFF
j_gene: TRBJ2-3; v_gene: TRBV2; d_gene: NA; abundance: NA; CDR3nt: TGTGCCAGCACTAGTAACTCCCTTTCCTCTGATACGCAGTATTTT; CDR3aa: CASTSNSLSSDTQYF
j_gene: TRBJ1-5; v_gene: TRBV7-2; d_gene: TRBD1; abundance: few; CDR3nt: TGTGCCAGCAGCTTAATCCACGGACAGGGGGCGAATCAGCCCCAGCATTTT; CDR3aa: CASSLIHGQGANQPQHF
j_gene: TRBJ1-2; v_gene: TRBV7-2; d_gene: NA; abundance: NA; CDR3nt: TGTGCCAGCAGCTTTTACAGGCCTTCTAACTATGGCTACACCTTC; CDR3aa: CASSFYRPSNYGYTF
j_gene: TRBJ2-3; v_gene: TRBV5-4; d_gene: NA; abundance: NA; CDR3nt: TGTGCCAGCAGCTTGGAACAGAGCACAGATACGCAGTATTTT; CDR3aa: CASSLEQSTDTQYF
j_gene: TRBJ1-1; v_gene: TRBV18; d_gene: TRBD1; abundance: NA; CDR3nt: TGTGCCAGCTCAGGCGGGACAGACATGAACACTGAAGCTTTCTTT; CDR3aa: CASSGGTDMNTEAFF
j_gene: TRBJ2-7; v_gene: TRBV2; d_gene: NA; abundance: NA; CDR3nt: TGTGCCAGCAGTGTATCGCAGGGCACCTACGAGCAGTACTTC; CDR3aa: CASSVSQGTYEQYF
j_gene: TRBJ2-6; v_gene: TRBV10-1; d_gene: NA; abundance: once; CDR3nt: TGCGCCAGCAGTGCGGGAAACTCTGGGGCCAACGTCCTGACTTTC; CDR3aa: CASSAGNSGANVLTF
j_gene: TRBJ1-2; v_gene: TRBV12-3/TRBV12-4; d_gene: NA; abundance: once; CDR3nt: TGTGCCAGCAGCGAGGTTCCTAACTATGGCTACACCTTC; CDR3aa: CASSEVPNYGYTF
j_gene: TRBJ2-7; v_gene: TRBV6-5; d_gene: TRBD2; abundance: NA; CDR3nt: TGTGCCAGCAAATCGACTAGCGGGAGTTACGAGCAGTACTTC; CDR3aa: CASKSTSGSYEQYF
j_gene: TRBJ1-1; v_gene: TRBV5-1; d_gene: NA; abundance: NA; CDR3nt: TGCGCCAGCAGCTTGAATTACCAGGAAGCTTTCTTT; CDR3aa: CASSLNYQEAFF
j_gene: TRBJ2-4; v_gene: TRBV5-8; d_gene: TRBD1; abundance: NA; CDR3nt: TGTGCCAGCAGCTTGAGGGGGCCCATAGCCAAAAACATTCAGTACTTC; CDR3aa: CASSLRGPIAKNIQYF
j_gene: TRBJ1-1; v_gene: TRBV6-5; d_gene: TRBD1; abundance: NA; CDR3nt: TGTGCCAGCACCATGACAGGGCGCACTGAAGCTTTCTTT; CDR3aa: CASTMTGRTEAFF
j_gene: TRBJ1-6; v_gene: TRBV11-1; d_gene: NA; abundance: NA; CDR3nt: TGTGCCAGCAGCTTTCAGGGGAATAATTCACCCCTCCACTTT; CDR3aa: CASSFQGNNSPLHF
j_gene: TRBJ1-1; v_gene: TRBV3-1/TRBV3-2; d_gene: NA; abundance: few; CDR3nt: TGTGCCAGCAGTCCACCGGGGAACACTGAAGCTTTCTTT; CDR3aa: CASSPPGNTEAFF
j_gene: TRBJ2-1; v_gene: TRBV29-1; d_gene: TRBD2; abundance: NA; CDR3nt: TGCAGCGTTGAATCGGGACTAGCGGTAAATGAGCAGTTCTTC; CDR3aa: CSVESGLAVNEQFF
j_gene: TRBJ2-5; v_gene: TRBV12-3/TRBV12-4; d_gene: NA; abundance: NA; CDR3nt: TGTGCCAGCACCCAGGGCCTGGGGACCCAGTACTTC; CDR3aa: CASTQGLGTQYF
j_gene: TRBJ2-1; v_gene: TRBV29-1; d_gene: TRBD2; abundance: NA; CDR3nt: TGCAGCGGCCTACTAGCGGGGGGATACAATGAGCAGTTCTTC; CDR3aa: CSGLLAGGYNEQFF
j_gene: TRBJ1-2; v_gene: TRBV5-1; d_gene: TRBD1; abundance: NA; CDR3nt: TGCGCCAGTAATGCAGGGGGCCTTAACTATGGCTACACCTTC; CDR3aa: CASNAGGLNYGYTF
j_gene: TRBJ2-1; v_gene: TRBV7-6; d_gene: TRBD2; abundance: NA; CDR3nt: TGTGCCAGCAGCTTAGTTGGCGGGGGGGCTGGCTCCTACAATGAGCAGTTCTTC; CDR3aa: CASSLVGGGAGSYNEQFF
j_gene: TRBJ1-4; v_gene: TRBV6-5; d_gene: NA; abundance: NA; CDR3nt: TGTGCCAGCAGTTACTCGGAGAGGGGGTGGGAAAAACTGTTTTTT; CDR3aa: CASSYSERGWEKLFF
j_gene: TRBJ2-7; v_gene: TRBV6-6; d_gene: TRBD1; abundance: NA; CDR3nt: TGTGCCAGCAGTTACTCCGGGACAGACTACTACGAGCAGTACTTC; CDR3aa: CASSYSGTDYYEQYF
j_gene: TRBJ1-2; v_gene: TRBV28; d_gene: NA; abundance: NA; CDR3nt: TGTGCCAGCAGTTTATCGGGAGACAGTAGGTCCAGAGGCTACACCTTC; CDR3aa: CASSLSGDSRSRGYTF
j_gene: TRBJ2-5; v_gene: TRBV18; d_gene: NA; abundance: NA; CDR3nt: TGTGCCAGCTCACCGGGGGGGCAGGAGACCCAGTACTTC; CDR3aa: CASSPGGQETQYF
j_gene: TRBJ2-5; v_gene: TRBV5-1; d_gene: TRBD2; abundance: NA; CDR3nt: TGCGCCAGCAGCGTGGGGACTAGCGGGGGATCCGAGACCCAGTACTTC; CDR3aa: CASSVGTSGGSETQYF
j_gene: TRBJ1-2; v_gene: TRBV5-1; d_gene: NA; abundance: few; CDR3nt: TGCGCCAGCAGCTCGGGGGGCTGGGACTATGGCTACACCTTC; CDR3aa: CASSSGGWDYGYTF
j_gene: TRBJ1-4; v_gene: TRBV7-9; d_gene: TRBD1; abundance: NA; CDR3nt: TGTGCCAGCAGCTTAGGACAGGGTCGGGAAAAACTGTTTTTT; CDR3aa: CASSLGQGREKLFF
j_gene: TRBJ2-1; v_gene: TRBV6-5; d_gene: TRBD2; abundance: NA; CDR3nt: TGTGCCAGCAATCGGGAGGGCCTCGGTGAGCAGTTCTTC; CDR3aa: CASNREGLGEQFF
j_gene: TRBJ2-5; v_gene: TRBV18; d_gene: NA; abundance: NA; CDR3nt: TGTGCCAGCTCACCACCGGCCCAGTCCCTCCGTACCCAGTACTTC; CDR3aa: CASSPPAQSLRTQYF
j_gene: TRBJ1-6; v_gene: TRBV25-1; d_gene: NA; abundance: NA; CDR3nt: TGTGCCAGCAGTGAATTGGGCAATTCACCCCTCCACTTT; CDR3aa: CASSELGNSPLHF